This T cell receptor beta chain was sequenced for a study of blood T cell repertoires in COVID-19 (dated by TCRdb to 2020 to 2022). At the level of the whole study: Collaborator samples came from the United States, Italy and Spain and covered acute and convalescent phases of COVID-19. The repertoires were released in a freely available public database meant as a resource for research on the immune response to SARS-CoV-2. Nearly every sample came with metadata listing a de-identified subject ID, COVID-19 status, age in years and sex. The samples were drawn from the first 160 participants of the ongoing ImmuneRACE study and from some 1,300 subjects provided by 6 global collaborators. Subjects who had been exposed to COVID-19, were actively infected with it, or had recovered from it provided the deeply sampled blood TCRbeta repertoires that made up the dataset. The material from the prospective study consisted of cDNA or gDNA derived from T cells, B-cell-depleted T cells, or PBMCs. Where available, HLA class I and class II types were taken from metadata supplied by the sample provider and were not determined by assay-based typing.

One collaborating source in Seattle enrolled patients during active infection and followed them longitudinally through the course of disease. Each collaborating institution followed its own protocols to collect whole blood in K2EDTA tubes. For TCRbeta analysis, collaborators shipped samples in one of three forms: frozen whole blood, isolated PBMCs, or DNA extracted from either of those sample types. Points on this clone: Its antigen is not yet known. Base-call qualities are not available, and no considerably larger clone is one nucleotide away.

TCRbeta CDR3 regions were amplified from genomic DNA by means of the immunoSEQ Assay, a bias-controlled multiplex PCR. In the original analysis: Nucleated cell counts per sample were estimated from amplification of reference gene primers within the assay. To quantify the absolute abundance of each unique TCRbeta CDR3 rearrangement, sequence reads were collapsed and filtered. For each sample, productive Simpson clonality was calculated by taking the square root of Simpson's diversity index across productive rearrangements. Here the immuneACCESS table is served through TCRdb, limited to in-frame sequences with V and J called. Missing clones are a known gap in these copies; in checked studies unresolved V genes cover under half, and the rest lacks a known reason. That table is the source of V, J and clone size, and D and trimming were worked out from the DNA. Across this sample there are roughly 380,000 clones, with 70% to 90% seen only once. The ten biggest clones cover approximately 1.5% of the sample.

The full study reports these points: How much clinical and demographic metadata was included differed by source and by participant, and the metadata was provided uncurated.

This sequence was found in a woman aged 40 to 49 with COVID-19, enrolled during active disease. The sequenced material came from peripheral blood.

The base sequence is TGCGCCAGCAGCCCGAGGACAGGGGGCTTTGATAGTGAAAAACTGTTTTTT. Its protein is CASSPRTGGFDSEKLFF. The chain was built from TRBV4-3 and TRBJ1-4; 11 nucleotides in the junction match TRBD1. CDR1 and CDR2 (LGHNA, YSLEER) derive from the germline V gene. Measured from the cysteine to the phenylalanine, the CDR3 is 17 residues long. Solely the CDR3 DNA is kept, with 51 bases framed from the first base. Unmatched junction bases come to 11, with V trimmed by 4 bases and J by 7 bases.